The subject of this entry is one TCR beta chain. This receptor's antigen is unknown. It has no much larger one-base neighbor in the sample; base qualities were not kept. This specimen belongs to a study of blood T cell repertoires in COVID-19 (dated by TCRdb to about 2020). Context from the whole study: The collaborator samples originated in the United States, Italy and Spain and spanned the acute and convalescent phases of COVID-19. Nearly every sample came with metadata listing a de-identified subject ID, COVID-19 status, age in years and sex. Where HLA class I and class II types were available, the types were taken from metadata supplied by the sample provider, not from assay-based typing. The material from the prospective study consisted of cDNA or gDNA derived from T cells, B-cell-depleted T cells, or PBMCs. Samples came from the ongoing ImmuneRACE study (first 160 participants) plus 1,254 subjects from 6 global collaborators. The repertoires were made available in a free public database intended to serve as a resource for research on the immune response to SARS-CoV-2. Deeply sampled blood TCRbeta repertoires from subjects exposed to, actively infected with, or recovered from COVID-19 were included in the dataset.

The collaborating institutions used their own protocols to collect whole blood in K2EDTA tubes. For TCRbeta analysis, collaborators shipped samples in one of three forms: frozen whole blood, isolated PBMCs, or DNA extracted from either of those sample types. CDR1 and CDR2, per the germline V gene (reference sequence), are WNHNN and SYGVQD. V is reduced by 3 bases and J by 2 bases, leaving a spacing of 7 bases between them. From its cysteine to its phenylalanine, the CDR3 spans 13 amino acids. Only the CDR3 part of the read is kept: 39 bases, read in frame from the first base. General conclusions and limits of the study: Clinical and demographic metadata were provided uncurated, with the amount varying by source and participant.

The immunoSEQ Assay, a bias-controlled multiplex PCR, was used to amplify TCRbeta CDR3 regions from genomic DNA. As for how the authors treated the data: The number of nucleated cells in each sample was estimated by amplification of reference gene primers within the assay. To quantify the absolute abundance of each unique TCRbeta CDR3 rearrangement, sequence reads were collapsed and filtered. For each sample, productive Simpson clonality was calculated as the square root of Simpson's diversity index across productive rearrangements. As stored in TCRdb, this immuneACCESS dataset retains in-frame rearrangements with V and J assigned. A fraction of the clones does not appear; measured against another copy, unresolved V genes explain less than half of the discrepancy, and the remainder lacks a known reason. Clonal size and the V and J genes are those of that table, whereas D and trimming came from the DNA. In this sample the table shows approximately 94,000 clones, about 84% of which occur a single time. More than 20% of the sample goes to the ten largest clones.

The rearrangement combines TRBV10-1 with TRBJ2-5; 6 matching bases give a weak D call of TRBD2. Sequenced sample: peripheral blood. The TCR comes from a human donor in a cohort sampled during active COVID-19. The CDR3 loop reads CASSDSGQETQYF. The bases read TGCGCCAGCAGTGATAGCGGTCAAGAGACCCAGTACTTC.